This T cell receptor (beta chain) is from a study of T cells in Graves' hyperthyroidism and ophthalmopathy. From RNA transcripts, TCR beta CDR3 regions were amplified. A first-round RT-PCR of the TCR CDR3 used the HTBI primer set. TCRdb re-called the multiplex PCR reads through MiXCR, storing one row per CDR3 protein. The profile shows roughly 740,000 distinct CDR3 sequences, around 15% of them singletons. This clonotype was observed a handful of times. The CDR3 consists of 15 residues. CDR1 and CDR2 from the germline V gene are MGHRA and YSYEKL. V was pared by 0 bases and J by 3 bases, with 11 bases between.

The sequence came from a man in his late teens or twenties with Graves' hyperthyroidism. The chain links TRBV4-1 to TRBJ1-1, with D perhaps TRBD1 (5 bases). The specimen was blood. CDR3 amino acids: CASSQEGRDDTEAFF. The DNA for the CDR3 is TGCGCCAGCAGCCAAGAAGGGAGGGACGACACTGAAGCTTTCTTT.